This TCR beta chain came from a study of T cells after yellow fever vaccination. Study-wide points: Researchers noted that a small share of clonotypes showed up in both CD4 and CD8 compartments. Once the booster was given, most primary-vaccination clones reappeared, at just under 98% for CD4 and over 75% for CD8. Bulk-population clonotypes that are abundant could appear as contaminants in FACS-sorted repertoires.

The sample holds a few counts of this clonotype. Its specificity is not known. By 5'RACE template switching, TCR cDNA was produced, with a universal primer site and UMIs added in the process. MiXCR, applied by TCRdb to the 5' RACE reads, yields one record per CDR3 protein. This table has about 320,000 distinct CDR3 sequences, about 10% appearing once. Source: CD4+ T cells sorted from PBMCs, taken 45 days after the yellow fever booster vaccination. This receptor was identified in a man younger than 35 who received the YFV17D yellow fever vaccine.

CDR3 nucleotides: TGCGCCAGCAGCTCCGGACTAGCGGGGTTCGAGCAGTACTTC. Translating it yields CASSSGLAGFEQYF. This sequence joins TRBV4-1 and TRBJ2-7, with 12 bases fitting TRBD2. CDR1 MGHRA and CDR2 YSYEKL come from the germline V gene. The CDR3 loop spans 14 amino acids. V was pared by 5 bases and J by 6 bases, with 5 bases of the junction left unmatched.